This TCR beta chain was profiled in a study of blood T cell repertoires in COVID-19. Study-level background: Both acute and convalescent COVID-19 samples were obtained from the United States, Italy and Spain. PBMCs, B-cell-depleted T cells, or T cells provided the cDNA or gDNA that made up the material.

Looked up from germline, CDR1 is SGHRS and CDR2 is YFSETQ. Unmatched junction bases numbered 5, after V lost 6 bases and J lost 1 base. The CDR3 totals 15 residues. Original handling: It was from reference gene primer amplification that nucleated cell counts were estimated. Clones were read by immunoSEQ multiplex PCR, and TCRdb kept only the in-frame ones, dropping some. D and trimming were read from the DNA, whereas the V and J calls and clone size are those reported in that table. This sample has around 80,000 clones, with 80% to 90% found just once. This clone was recorded only once. Material: peripheral blood. The source is an elderly woman with acute or convalescent COVID-19. The V gene is TRBV5-1, the J gene TRBJ1-2, with TRBD1 matching over 11 bases. CDR3 nucleotides: TGCGCCAGCACCGAGGGACAGGGGGGTAACTATGGCTACACCTTC. Protein sequence: CASTEGQGGNYGYTF.